A single sample is the source of the 24 T cell receptor beta chains below, sequenced in a study of spatial heterogeneity in lung cancer. Overall study findings and caveats: Mutation tallies in tumors tracked expanded intratumoral alpha and beta TCR counts.

Time point: sample taken at primary tumor resection. TCRdb called the 5' RACE reads again in MiXCR, with one record for every CDR3 protein. The data hold about 8,100 distinct CDR3 sequences, with around 13% observed a single time. Their recognized antigens are unknown. Specimen: lung tumor tissue, collected at surgery. The receptors originated from a male donor with early-stage non-small cell lung cancer.

With respect to this clonotype: This beta chain is off target for a library built for alpha chains, so its abundance means little. The V and J genes are TRBV6-5 and TRBJ2-1, with 12 bases identical to TRBD2. With V trimmed by 0 bases and J by 7 bases, 7 bases remained unmatched. The germline CDR1 and CDR2 sequences are MNHEY and SVGAGI. The CDR3 sequence is 17 residues long. The CDR3: CASSYSPSGRARNEQFF. The CDR3 DNA is TGTGCCAGCAGTTACTCCCCTAGCGGGAGGGCTCGGAATGAGCAGTTCTTC.

This clonotype was seen many times. This beta chain slipped into a library made for alpha chains as a stray read, so its size is not meaningful. The chain recombines TRBV7-8 with TRBJ2-7; D is unresolved. CDR1 SGHVS and CDR2 FQNEAQ come from the germline V gene. The CDR3 has 17 amino acids. V lost 2 bases and J 5 bases, leaving 22 bases between the germline ends. CDR3 sequence reads: CASSLWDLRGVYDEQYF. CDR3 sequence (DNA): TGTGCCAGCAGCTTATGGGATTTGCGCGGAGTCTACGACGAGCAGTACTTC.

This clonotype was detected a few times. This beta chain turned up in a library designed for alpha chains; as an off-target read, its abundance says little. The chain couples TRBV6-1 to TRBJ1-5; D remains unclear. V lost 1 base and J 4 bases, leaving 2 bases between the germline ends. Germline CDR1 reads MNHNS; CDR2 reads SASEGT. There are 12 residues in the CDR3. The CDR3 is CASSEDNQPQHF. CDR3 in DNA: TGTGCCAGCAGTGAAGATAATCAGCCCCAGCATTTT.

This clonotype was observed at least ten times. The size of this beta chain means little, since it is a stray read in a library made for alpha chains. The chain has TRBV7-9 and TRBJ2-7; D is unclear. Germline CDR1 reads SEHNR; CDR2 reads FQNEAQ (reference sequence). Trimming stripped 8 bases from V and 0 bases from J, with 11 bases between. The CDR3 is 13 amino acids. The CDR3 protein is CASGRASSYEQYF. The CDR3 DNA reads TGTGCCAGCGGCCGGGCGAGCTCCTACGAGCAGTACTTC.

This clonotype was observed at least ten times. Being off target in a library aimed at alpha chains, this beta chain has a size of little meaning. The CDR3 spells CASSSLTGSYEQYF. As DNA, the CDR3 is TGTGCCAGCAGCTCCCTGACAGGGAGCTACGAGCAGTACTTC. This chain links TRBV7-8 with TRBJ2-7; 7 bases fit TRBD1. Germline V lookup: CDR1 SGHVS, CDR2 FQNEAQ. Germline trimming cut 4 bases from V and 3 bases from J; bases unmatched to any gene: 6. This CDR3 has 14 residues.

This clonotype appeared many times. This beta chain appears as a stray read in a library generated for alpha chains; its size is not informative. The V gene is TRBV4-1, the J gene TRBJ2-5; 9 bases agree with TRBD1. Unmatched junction bases numbered 7, after V lost 5 bases and J lost 3 bases. Germline-derived CDR1 and CDR2 are MGHRA and YSYEKL. The CDR3 has 15 amino acids. CDR3 residues: CASSSLQGAKETQYF. The CDR3 DNA is TGCGCCAGCAGCTCATTACAGGGGGCCAAAGAGACCCAGTACTTC.

This clonotype has ten or more counts. A library made for alpha chains picked up this beta chain off target, so its size means little. CDR3 residues: CSARVPTGGRRKGNEQFF. CDR3 coding DNA: TGCAGTGCTAGAGTTCCCACGGGGGGACGAAGAAAAGGAAATGAGCAGTTCTTC. The chain combines TRBV20-1 with TRBJ2-1; 7 nucleotides agree with TRBD2. From germline, CDR1 is DFQATT and CDR2 SNEGSKA (reference sequence). V lost 1 base and J lost 7; bases outside the gene matches: 19. This CDR3 comprises 18 residues.

This clonotype showed up many times. This beta chain turned up in a library designed for alpha chains; as an off-target read, its abundance says little. CDR3 residues: CSVARGTSDEQYF. The CDR3 DNA follows: TGCAGCGTTGCCCGAGGGACTAGCGATGAGCAGTACTTC. The chain joins TRBV29-1 to TRBJ2-7; TRBD2 matches 10 bases. The V gene end was trimmed by 4 bases and the J gene end by 7 bases; junction bases not matched to a gene: 7. Germline V gives CDR1 SQVTM, CDR2 ANQGSEA. The CDR3 has 13 residues.

The table lists this clonotype with many counts. This beta chain is a stray read from a library made for alpha chains; its abundance is not meaningful. The rearrangement uses TRBV21-1 and TRBJ1-1; the table calls TRBD1, which could not be checked here. TRBV21-1 is a recognized pseudogene. The CDR3 has 13 residues. The CDR3 nucleotides are TGTGCCAGCAGCAAAGTGGGCGGCACTGAAGCTTTCTTT. It codes for CASSKVGGTEAFF.

This clonotype has ten or more counts. In a library made to pick up alpha chains, this beta chain is a stray read with a size that means little. The genes are TRBV5-5 and TRBJ2-2, with D tentatively TRBD2 (6 bases). With 0 bases removed from V and 5 bases from J, the gap between germline ends came to 11 bases. Germline CDR1 is SGHKS and CDR2 is YYEKEE (reference sequence). The CDR3 loop spans 15 amino acids. This CDR3 is CASSLEAGRTGELFF. DNA of the CDR3: TGTGCCAGCAGCTTGGAGGCGGGAAGGACCGGGGAGCTGTTTTTT. The entire variable domain, with the rest obtained from reference TRBV5-5 and TRBJ2-2, is as follows: DAGVTQSPTHLIKTRGQQVTLRCSPISGHKSVSWYQQVLGQGPQFIFQYYEKEERGRGNFPDRFSARQFPNYSSELNVNALLLGDSALYLCASSLEAGRTGELFFGEGSRLTVL.

This clonotype is labeled medium-sized (0.01 to 0.1%). A library made for alpha chains picked up this beta chain off target, so its size means little. V gene TRBV6-6 combines with J gene TRBJ2-1; 9 bases align to TRBD1. V was pared by 5 bases and J by 3 bases, with 8 bases of the junction left unmatched. Germline V CDR1 and CDR2: MNHNY, SVGAGI (reference sequence). The length of the CDR3 is 16 residues. CDR3 sequence: CASSNAGTGNYNEQFF. CDR3 sequence (DNA): TGTGCCAGCAGTAATGCCGGGACAGGGAACTACAATGAGCAGTTCTTC.

Remarks on this clonotype: For a library built for alpha chains, this beta chain is a stray read; little rests on its size. The rearrangement links TRBV6-5 to TRBJ2-3; D ambiguous. CDR1 is MNHEY and CDR2 is SVGAGI in the germline V gene. Deletions cut 6 bases from V and 0 bases from J, with 16 bases between. The CDR3 has 16 residues. CDR3 sequence: CASSQLGGPSTDTQYF. For the CDR3, the DNA is TGTGCCAGCAGCCAACTTGGCGGTCCTAGCACAGATACGCAGTATTTT.

This clonotype has only one observation. The DNA is omitted, as the CDR3 cannot be located on it reliably, and the CDR3 follows TCRdb's listing. With the library built for alpha chains, this beta chain is off target and its frequency is not meaningful. J is TRBJ2-2 and V is TRBV7-6; the DNA was not used to check the table's D call, TRBD1. The CDR3 spans 22 amino acids, including both terminal residues. Looked up from germline, CDR1 is SGHVS and CDR2 is FNYEAQ. This CDR3 is CASSFRSGDEQYFGPDTGELFF.

This clonotype was recorded many times. Little can be read into the size of this beta chain, an off-target read in a library designed for alpha chains. V is TRBV20-1 and J is TRBJ2-1, with 11 nucleotides matching TRBD2. The CDR3 length is 13 residues. V gave up 3 bases and J gave up 7 bases; unmatched junction bases: 2. Germline V gene data show CDR1 as DFQATT and CDR2 as SNEGSKA (reference sequence). The CDR3 reads CSARTSGANEQFF. CDR3 bases: TGCAGTGCTAGGACTAGCGGGGCGAATGAGCAGTTCTTC.

This clonotype was seen at least ten times. For a library built for alpha chains, this beta chain is a stray read; little rests on its size. The chain recombines TRBV11-2 with TRBJ2-3, with D possibly TRBD2 on 6 matching bases. The CDR3 loop spans 17 amino acids. The ends were cut back, 1 base at V and 0 bases at J, with 14 bases in the middle. Germline-derived CDR1 and CDR2 are SGHAT and FQNNGV. The CDR3 loop reads CASSLVGGGASTDTQYF. The CDR3 coding sequence is TGTGCCAGCAGCTTAGTTGGCGGCGGGGCTAGCACAGATACGCAGTATTTT.

Sample share makes this clonotype medium-sized. This beta chain lies outside the target of a library built for alpha chains; its clone size means little. The chain uses TRBV12-3 or TRBV12-4 and TRBJ2-2, with no clear D. The CDR3 is made up of 13 amino acids. V was clipped by 3 bases and J by 6 bases, with 8 bases between them. The CDR3 bases are TGTGCCAGCAGTTTCATGGCCGCCGGGGAGCTGTTTTTT. This gives the protein CASSFMAAGELFF.

By sample fraction, this clonotype is medium-sized. The library was prepared for alpha chains; this beta chain is a stray read, so its frequency means little. The chain has TRBV5-1 and TRBJ2-1, with D perhaps given as TRBD1 or TRBD2 (5 bases each). The V gene's germline CDR1 is SGHRS and CDR2 YFSETQ. CDR3 length equals 12 residues. V gave up 4 bases and J gave up 8 bases, with 10 bases separating them. Written as DNA, the CDR3 is TGCGCCAGCAGCCCCGTGGGGGATGAGCAGTTCTTC. Protein sequence: CASSPVGDEQFF.

This clonotype was seen many times. This beta chain appears as a stray read in a library generated for alpha chains; its size is not informative. The chain couples TRBV27 to TRBJ2-1, with TRBD2 matching over 14 bases. This CDR3 has 16 residues. Germline CDR1 and CDR2: MNHEY and SMNVEV (reference sequence). V was clipped by 5 bases and J by 7 bases; unmatched bases: 7. Here the CDR3 reads CASSPRLAGGINEQFF. CDR3 nucleotides: TGTGCCAGCAGTCCTCGACTAGCGGGAGGGATAAATGAGCAGTTCTTC.

In regard to this clonotype: This beta chain turned up in a library designed for alpha chains; as an off-target read, its abundance says little. This chain uses TRBV24-1 with TRBJ2-1, with 9 bases aligning to TRBD2. Germline CDR1 is KGHDR and CDR2 is SFDVKD. The CDR3 length is 14 residues. V lost 4 bases, J lost 5 bases, and 2 bases stayed unmatched. CDR3: CATSELAGDNEQFF. DNA of the CDR3: TGTGCCACCAGTGAGTTAGCGGGAGACAATGAGCAGTTCTTC.

By frequency in the sample, this clonotype is medium-sized (0.01 to 0.1%). A library made for alpha chains picked up this beta chain off target, so its size means little. J is TRBJ2-3 and V is TRBV18; no definite D call. The CDR3 contains 11 residues. Trimming removed 4 bases at V and 4 bases at J, with 3 bases between. Germline CDR1 KGHSH, CDR2 LQKENI. The CDR3 protein is CASSRADTQYF. For the CDR3, the DNA is TGTGCCAGCTCACGCGCAGATACGCAGTATTTT.

This clonotype is medium-sized (0.01 to 0.1%) in the sample. Because this beta chain is a stray read in a library intended to capture alpha chains, its abundance should not be given much weight. This sequence joins TRBV20-1 and TRBJ2-7; 8 nucleotides agree with TRBD2. The V gene end was trimmed by 1 base and the J gene end by 2 bases; junction bases not matched to a gene: 4. The germline V gene encodes CDR1 DFQATT and CDR2 SNEGSKA (reference sequence). The CDR3 totals 14 residues. The CDR3: CSARGVAGPYEQYF. Written as DNA, the CDR3 is TGCAGTGCTAGAGGGGTAGCGGGACCCTACGAGCAGTACTTC.

This clonotype was seen ten or more times. The library was prepared for alpha chains; this beta chain is a stray read, so its frequency means little. The V and J genes are TRBV28 and TRBJ2-1, with 13 bases lining up with TRBD2. Germline CDR1 and CDR2: MDHEN and SYDVKM. CDR3 length: 14 residues. The trim removed 9 bases at V and 9 bases at J, leaving 8 bases unmatched. CDR3 nucleotide sequence: TGTGCCAGTACTCGGACTAGCGGGAGCGCTGAGCAGTTCTTC. Encoded protein: CASTRTSGSAEQFF.

This clonotype is judged medium-sized (0.01 to 0.1%). In a library made to pick up alpha chains, this beta chain is a stray read with a size that means little. DNA for the CDR3: TGCGCCAGCAGCCAAGACAGCAGGGGCCCGGGGAACACTGAAGCTTTCTTT. Amino acids: CASSQDSRGPGNTEAFF. This chain joins TRBV4-3 and TRBJ1-1; TRBD1 is a possible D gene (6 bases). The germline CDR1 and CDR2 sequences are LGHNA and YSLEER. The ends were cut back, 0 bases at V and 1 base at J, with 15 bases in the middle. The CDR3 has 17 amino acids.

This clonotype was seen many times. With the library built for alpha chains, this beta chain is off target and its frequency is not meaningful. This chain connects TRBV12-3 or TRBV12-4 to TRBJ2-1; 8 bases align to TRBD1. The CDR3 consists of 16 residues. The V gene end was trimmed by 6 bases and the J gene end by 7 bases; junction bases not matched to a gene: 14. CDR3 sequence (DNA): TGTGCCAGCAGCCCCAGAAGTACTCAGGGGGCGAATGAGCAGTTCTTC. Its translation: CASSPRSTQGANEQFF.